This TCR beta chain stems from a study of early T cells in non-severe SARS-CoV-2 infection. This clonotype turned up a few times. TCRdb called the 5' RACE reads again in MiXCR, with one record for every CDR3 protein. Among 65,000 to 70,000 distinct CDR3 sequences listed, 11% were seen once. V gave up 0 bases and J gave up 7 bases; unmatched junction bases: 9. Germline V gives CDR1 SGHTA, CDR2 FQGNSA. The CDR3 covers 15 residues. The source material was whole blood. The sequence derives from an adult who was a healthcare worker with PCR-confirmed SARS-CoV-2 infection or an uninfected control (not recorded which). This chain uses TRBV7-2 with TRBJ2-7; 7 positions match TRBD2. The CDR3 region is CASSLAGGSMGEQYF. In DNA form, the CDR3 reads TGTGCCAGCAGCTTAGCTGGCGGGAGCATGGGGGAGCAGTACTTC.